This TCR beta chain is from a study of blood T cell repertoires in COVID-19. Study as a whole: PBMCs, B-cell-depleted T cells, or T cells were the source of the cDNA or gDNA that made up the material.

Trimming at V came to 1 base and at J to 5 bases, leaving 6 bases not matched to a gene. This CDR3 region has 16 residues. Germline-derived CDR1 and CDR2 are SGHRS and YFSETQ. Under the authors' procedure: Reference gene primer amplification in the assay estimated nucleated cell counts. Here immunoSEQ multiplex PCR was the method, and the copy in TCRdb shows in-frame clones only, minus some. V, J and clone size reflect that table, while D and trimming were determined from the DNA. The table lists 200,000 to 250,000 clones, 75% to 85% of them singletons. The receptor comes from a young woman with COVID-19, enrolled during active disease. Sample: peripheral blood. This chain links TRBV5-1 with TRBJ2-1; TRBD2 agrees at 10 bases. The CDR3 is CASSLRASGGNNEQFF. Written as DNA, the CDR3 is TGCGCCAGCAGCTTGAGGGCTAGCGGGGGTAACAATGAGCAGTTCTTC.